This T cell receptor beta chain comes out of a study of blood T cell repertoires in COVID-19. Assay used: immunoSEQ multiplex PCR; TCRdb lists only in-frame clones, some missing. The table lists around 700,000 clones, 85% to 90% of them singletons. This CDR3 region has 15 residues. Germline V gives CDR1 LGHDT, CDR2 YNNKEL (reference sequence). Trimming removed 4 bases from V and 7 bases from J; junction bases left unmatched: 10. The receptor comes from a woman younger than 35 with acute or convalescent COVID-19. The rearrangement uses TRBV3-1 (or the pseudogene TRBV3-2) and TRBJ2-7; 10 nucleotides align to TRBD2. The material sequenced was peripheral blood. The CDR3 DNA sequence: TGTGCCAGCAGCCGCCTTGGAGCGGGGGGGCGGGAGCAGTACTTC. Its protein product is CASSRLGAGGREQYF.